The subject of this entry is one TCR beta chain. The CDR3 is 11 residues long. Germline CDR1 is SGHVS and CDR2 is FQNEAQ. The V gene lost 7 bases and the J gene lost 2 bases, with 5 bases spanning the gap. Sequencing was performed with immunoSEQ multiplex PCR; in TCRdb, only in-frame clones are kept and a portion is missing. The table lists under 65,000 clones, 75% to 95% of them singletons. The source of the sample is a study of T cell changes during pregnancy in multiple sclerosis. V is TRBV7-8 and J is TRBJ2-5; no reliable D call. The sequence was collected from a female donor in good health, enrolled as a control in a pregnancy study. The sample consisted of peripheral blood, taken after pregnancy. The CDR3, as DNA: TGTGCCAGCACCCAACAAGAGACCCAGTACTTC. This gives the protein CASTQQETQYF.